This passage covers 18 T cell receptor beta chains from one sample sequenced in a study of CD8 T cells in ankylosing spondylitis. TCRdb ran MiXCR on the 5' RACE reads and lists one entry per CDR3 protein. The sample yields 250,000 to 400,000 distinct CDR3 sequences, roughly 10% seen once. The source material was blood, either unsorted or a sorted T cell fraction (not recorded which). These TCRs come from a female donor with ankylosing spondylitis or in good health (not recorded which).

Ten or more counts support this clonotype. V gene TRBV10-3 combines with J gene TRBJ1-3; D uncertain. CDR1 ENHRY and CDR2 SYGVKD come from the germline V gene. The CDR3 length is 14 residues. V was cut by 10 bases and J by 0 bases, with 13 bases left in between. The CDR3 sequence: CATWTVDSGNTIYF. The DNA for the CDR3 is TGTGCCACCTGGACGGTGGACTCTGGAAACACCATATATTTT.

Ten or more counts support this clonotype. The chain uses TRBV5-1 and TRBJ2-5; D is undetermined. Germline V gene sequence: CDR1 SGHRS, CDR2 YFSETQ. V lost 0 bases and J lost 4, with 7 bases in between. CDR3 size: 13 residues. Here the CDR3 reads CASSLVRAETQYF. CDR3 DNA sequence: TGCGCCAGCAGCTTGGTACGAGCAGAGACCCAGTACTTC.

The chain links TRBV11-2 to TRBJ2-7; D ambiguous. This CDR3 has 16 amino acids. Trimming left V 4 bases short and J 5 bases short, with 21 bases between. Germline CDR1 reads SGHAT; CDR2 reads FQNNGV. For the CDR3, the DNA is TGTGCCAGCAGCTACAGTCGCATCCCCTCTATTGACGAGCAGTACTTC. This translates into CASSYSRIPSIDEQYF.

This clonotype was recorded many times. The genes are TRBV5-1 and TRBJ2-1, with TRBD2 matching over 10 bases. Germline loops: CDR1 SGHRS, CDR2 YFSETQ. This CDR3 has 15 residues. Trimming at V came to 6 bases and at J to 4 bases, leaving 7 bases not matched to a gene. In DNA form, the CDR3 reads TGCGCCAGCAATCTAGCGGGGGAGACATACAATGAGCAGTTCTTC. It yields the protein CASNLAGETYNEQFF.

This clonotype turned up a few times. The genes are TRBV20-1 and TRBJ2-5; D remains ambiguous. In germline, CDR1 is DFQATT, CDR2 SNEGSKA (reference sequence). The CDR3 totals 14 residues. V was trimmed by 3 bases and J by 5 bases, leaving 16 bases between them. The CDR3 DNA reads as TGCAGTGCTAGGGAGAGCATGAAGAAGGAGACCCAGTACTTC. It specifies CSARESMKKETQYF.

This clonotype has at least ten counts. The gene calls are TRBV6-5 and TRBJ2-3; TRBD1 or TRBD2 may be the D gene (5 bases each). Trimming removed 0 bases at V and 6 bases at J, with 7 bases between. The CDR3 totals 13 residues. Per germline, CDR1 MNHEY and CDR2 SVGAGI. Here the CDR3 reads CASSYSWGDTQYF. In DNA form, the CDR3 reads TGTGCCAGCAGTTACTCGTGGGGGGATACGCAGTATTTT.

This chain links TRBV6-2 or TRBV6-3 with TRBJ1-5; TRBD1 might be the D (5 bases). Germline V gene lookup returns CDR1 MNHEY and CDR2 SVGEGT. Trimming left V 0 bases short and J 5 bases short, with 17 bases between. The length of the CDR3 is 17 residues. The CDR3 sequence is CASSYSFGGGRDQPQHF. CDR3 coding DNA: TGTGCCAGCAGTTACTCGTTCGGGGGGGGAAGAGATCAGCCCCAGCATTTT.

The chain links TRBV15 to TRBJ2-5, with a possible D match to TRBD1 (5 bases). CDR3 length: 13 amino acids. Germline V gives CDR1 LNHNV, CDR2 YYDKDF (reference sequence). Trimming pared 3 bases from V and 3 bases from J, leaving 8 bases between. The CDR3 protein is CATSRTVEETQYF. The CDR3 coding sequence is TGTGCCACCAGCAGGACAGTCGAAGAGACCCAGTACTTC. The entire variable domain, with the rest obtained from reference TRBV15 and TRBJ2-5, is as follows: DAMVIQNPRYQVTQFGKPVTLSCSQTLNHNVMYWYQQKSSQAPKLLFHYYDKDFNNEADTPDNFQSRRPNTSFCFLDIRSPGLGDTAMYLCATSRTVEETQYFGPGTRLLVL.

This clonotype was recorded many times. V and J are TRBV12-3 or TRBV12-4 and TRBJ2-2; TRBD2 agrees at 8 bases. The V segment lost 6 bases and the J segment 5 bases; nucleotides outside the gene matches: 8. The CDR3 runs to 15 residues. CDR3 coding DNA: TGTGCCAGCAGCCCTGCCCTAGCGGGTACCGGGGAGCTGTTTTTT. Its protein product is CASSPALAGTGELFF.

This clonotype appeared many times. V is TRBV7-9 and J is TRBJ2-7; D uncertain. The CDR3 covers 15 residues. V was pared by 1 base and J by 1 base, with 11 bases between. Germline-derived CDR1 and CDR2 are SEHNR and FQNEAQ (reference sequence). CDR3 sequence reads: CASSLESGRSYEQYF. The DNA for the CDR3 is TGTGCCAGCAGCTTAGAATCCGGGCGATCCTACGAGCAGTACTTC.

This chain joins TRBV29-1 and TRBJ2-7; 7 positions agree with TRBD2. The CDR3 is 12 residues long. Germline values: CDR1 SQVTM, CDR2 ANQGSEA. The trim removed 4 bases at V and 5 bases at J, leaving 5 bases unmatched. Written as DNA, the CDR3 is TGCAGCGTTGTTCCGGGAGGCCACGAGCAGTACTTC. It specifies CSVVPGGHEQYF.

This clonotype was counted ten times or more. The V call is TRBV6-5, the J call TRBJ2-3; TRBD2 matches 8 bases. Per germline, CDR1 MNHEY and CDR2 SVGAGI. The CDR3 is 17 amino acids. V dropped 0 bases and J dropped 3; count of bases not matched to a gene: 8. The CDR3 region is CASSYSRSGGGTDTQYF. CDR3 DNA: TGTGCCAGCAGTTACTCGAGATCGGGGGGGGGGACAGATACGCAGTATTTT.

The chain couples TRBV10-3 to TRBJ2-7; D is tentatively TRBD1 or TRBD2 (6 bases each). Germline CDR1 and CDR2: ENHRY and SYGVKD. The CDR3 has 18 amino acids. Trimming left V 4 bases short and J 1 base short, with 23 bases between. CDR3 coding DNA: TGTGCCATCAGTGGGGGACCCAGGGGACTGTCGGTATCCTACGAGCAGTACTTC. Residues: CAISGGPRGLSVSYEQYF.

This clonotype was picked up many times. The chain combines TRBV20-1 with TRBJ2-1; D might be TRBD2 (6 bases). From germline, CDR1 is DFQATT and CDR2 SNEGSKA (reference sequence). The CDR3 is 14 amino acids. The V gene lost 3 bases and the J gene lost 3 bases, with 12 bases spanning the gap. In DNA form, the CDR3 reads TGCAGTGCTAGGAAGGGAGGTGGCTACAATGAGCAGTTCTTC. Encoded protein: CSARKGGGYNEQFF.

This clonotype was recorded at least ten times. The V gene is TRBV7-2, the J gene TRBJ2-7, with 10 bases aligning to TRBD2. The V gene's germline CDR1 is SGHTA and CDR2 FQGNSA. J was trimmed by 3 bases and V by 1 base; bases with no gene match: 0. This CDR3 has 14 residues. CDR3 nucleotide sequence: TGTGCCAGCAGCTTAGTAGCGGGGGGCTACGAGCAGTACTTC. As protein: CASSLVAGGYEQYF. Based on the CDR3 plus reference TRBV7-2 and TRBJ2-7, the full variable domain is GAGVSQSPSNKVTEKGKDVELRCDPISGHTALYWYRQSLGQGLEFLIYFQGNSAPDKSGLPSDRFSAERTGGSVSTLTIQRTQQEDSAVYLCASSLVAGGYEQYFGPGTRLTVT.

In its sample, this clonotype was seen many times. The chain couples TRBV20-1 to TRBJ2-7, with D uncertain. The length of the CDR3 is 12 residues. Looked up from germline, CDR1 is DFQATT and CDR2 is SNEGSKA (reference sequence). V gave up 6 bases and J gave up 3 bases, with 12 bases separating them. CDR3 DNA: TGCAGTGCGCCGGTAACGGACTACGAGCAGTACTTC. This translates into CSAPVTDYEQYF.

This clonotype was seen ten or more times. The chain links TRBV20-1 to TRBJ1-6; D might be TRBD1 (5 bases). Germline V gives CDR1 DFQATT, CDR2 SNEGSKA (reference sequence). This CDR3 spans 15 amino acids. The ends were cut back, 1 base at V and 0 bases at J, with 7 bases in the middle. In DNA, the CDR3 is TGCAGTGCTAGAGCCGACAGCTCCTATAATTCACCCCTCCACTTT. Protein product: CSARADSSYNSPLHF.

This clonotype has a count of ten or more. The chain recombines TRBV7-6 with TRBJ2-1, with D uncertain. The length of the CDR3 is 15 residues. Germline V CDR1 and CDR2: SGHVS, FNYEAQ. V was pared by 1 base and J by 9 bases, with 16 bases between. The CDR3 DNA follows: TGTGCCAGCAGCTTAGACGGGTTACCTCTCGGTGAGCAGTTCTTC. Protein: CASSLDGLPLGEQFF.